Presented here are 24 T cell receptor beta chains from one specimen sequenced in a study of sequential checkpoint blockade in melanoma. TCRdb's table, derived via immunoSEQ multiplex PCR, lists solely in-frame clones and lacks some. Altogether just over 15,000 clones are present, roughly 82% being singletons, with the ten largest covering approximately 31%. Regarding treatment: randomized to nivolumab then ipilimumab (arm A) or the reverse (arm B). The sample here was CD8+ T cells sorted from blood (inferred from file names), taken from a patient given nivolumab and ipilimumab in sequence. All receptors derive from a human donor with melanoma.

The J gene is TRBJ2-5, the V gene TRBV6-5, with 9 bases that match TRBD2. The J segment lost 3 bases and the V segment lost 5 bases, leaving 1 base of the junction unmatched. Germline CDR1 reads MNHEY; CDR2 reads SVGAGI. CDR3 length equals 13 residues. DNA of the CDR3: TGTGCCAGCAGTCGGACTAGCGAAGAGACCCAGTACTTC. Protein product: CASSRTSEETQYF.

This chain connects TRBV10-1 to TRBJ2-3, with a possible D match to TRBD2 (7 bases). The CDR3 is 14 amino acids. The V end was cut by 9 bases, the J end by 2 bases, with 15 bases between. CDR1 is WNHNN, CDR2 SYGVQD, per germline (reference sequence). The CDR3 loop is CASSGGFSTDTQYF. The CDR3 DNA is TGCGCCAGTTCGGGGGGCTTCTCCACAGATACGCAGTATTTT.

This clone is classed as large (0.1 to 1%). This chain joins TRBV27 and TRBJ1-2, with 7 bases matching TRBD1. This CDR3 has 14 residues. V trimming: 2 bases; J trimming: 0 bases; junction bases outside the gene matches: 0. CDR1 and CDR2 from the germline V gene are MNHEY and SMNVEV (reference sequence). The CDR3 spells CASSLQGANYGYTF. CDR3 DNA: TGTGCCAGCAGTTTACAGGGGGCTAACTATGGCTACACCTTC.

The chain is built from TRBV27 and TRBJ1-6; 10 nucleotides line up with TRBD1. The germline V gene encodes CDR1 MNHEY and CDR2 SMNVEV (reference sequence). V lost 5 bases and J lost 7; bases outside the gene matches: 5. The length of the CDR3 is 15 residues. This CDR3 is CASSLGGQGNSPLHF. The CDR3 DNA follows: TGTGCCAGCAGTCTAGGGGGACAGGGGAATTCACCCCTCCACTTT.

V gene TRBV5-6 combines with J gene TRBJ1-4; 12 bases agree with TRBD1. Looked up from germline, CDR1 is SGHDT and CDR2 is YYEEEE. Trimming at V came to 4 bases and at J to 10 bases, leaving 5 bases not matched to a gene. This CDR3 contains 14 residues. CDR3 bases: TGTGCCAGCAGCGACGGGACAGGGGGCGGAAAACTGTTTTTT. Translated, it gives CASSDGTGGGKLFF. Drawing the rest from reference TRBV5-6 and TRBJ1-4, the complete variable domain is DAGVTQSPTHLIKTRGQQVTLRCSPKSGHDTVSWYQQALGQGPQFIFQYYEEEERQRGNFPDRFSGHQFPNYSSELNVNALLLGDSALYLCASSDGTGGGKLFFGSGTQLSVL.

V gene TRBV5-4 combines with J gene TRBJ2-3; 8 bases match TRBD2. V dropped 3 bases and J dropped 5; count of bases not matched to a gene: 5. Germline loops: CDR1 SGHNT, CDR2 YYREEE (reference sequence). The CDR3 is made up of 14 amino acids. The CDR3 reads CASSWSGSGDTQYF. CDR3 nucleotides: TGTGCCAGCAGCTGGAGCGGGAGTGGAGATACGCAGTATTTT.

This clone was seen once. The genes are TRBV12-5 and TRBJ2-1; D is perhaps TRBD1 (6 bases). This CDR3 is built from 14 residues. The V and J ends lost 7 bases and 8 bases respectively, with 18 bases between them. Germline V CDR1 and CDR2: LGHNT, FRNRAP. The CDR3 coding sequence is TGTGCTAGTGACAAATCAGGGGTAGGGGATGAGCAGTTCTTC. As protein: CASDKSGVGDEQFF.

The chain joins TRBV5-5 to TRBJ1-2; TRBD1 might be the D (6 bases). The CDR3 is 15 amino acids. Trimming stripped 0 bases from V and 0 bases from J, with 9 bases between. In germline, CDR1 is SGHKS, CDR2 YYEKEE (reference sequence). CDR3 DNA sequence: TGTGCCAGCAGCTTGGCTTGGACAGCTAACTATGGCTACACCTTC. Translation: CASSLAWTANYGYTF.

The CDR3 nucleotides are TGTGCCAGCAGAGCCAGGACTAGCTATCAAGAGACCCAGTACTTC. This gives the protein CASRARTSYQETQYF. The chain has TRBV6-5 and TRBJ2-5; 8 nucleotides agree with TRBD2. This CDR3 is built from 15 residues. Germline CDR1 MNHEY, CDR2 SVGAGI. The V gene end was trimmed by 6 bases and the J gene end by 2 bases; junction bases not matched to a gene: 8.

This chain joins TRBV9 and TRBJ2-1; 9 nucleotides line up with TRBD1. The trim removed 3 bases at V and 9 bases at J, leaving 13 bases unmatched. CDR1 and CDR2 (germline): SGDLS, YYNGEE. The CDR3 spans 16 residues. The CDR3 loop is CASSGRDREGYGEQFF. DNA of the CDR3: TGTGCCAGCAGCGGACGGGACAGGGAGGGGTATGGTGAGCAGTTCTTC. The full variable domain, in which reference TRBV9 and TRBJ2-1 provide the parts outside the CDR3, is DSGVTQTPKHLITATGQRVTLRCSPRSGDLSVYWYQQSLDQGLQFLIQYYNGEERAKGNILERFSAQQFPDLHSELNLSSLELGDSALYFCASSGRDREGYGEQFFGPGTRLTVL.

This clone appeared once. V is TRBV4-1 and J is TRBJ2-5; 7 bases align to TRBD1. This CDR3 contains 13 residues. V was pared by 6 bases and J by 3 bases, with 4 bases of the junction left unmatched. CDR1 and CDR2 (germline): MGHRA, YSYEKL. The CDR3 bases are TGCGCCAGCAGTGGTCAGGGGGAAGAGACCCAGTACTTC. This encodes CASSGQGEETQYF.

This clone was seen a handful of times. This rearrangement joins TRBV9 to TRBJ1-4; D may be TRBD1 (6 bases). CDR3 size: 16 residues. V dropped 4 bases and J dropped 0 bases, with 13 bases sitting between them. Germline V lookup: CDR1 SGDLS, CDR2 YYNGEE. CDR3 in DNA: TGTGCCAGCAGCACCGGACAGATTGCAACTAATGAAAAACTGTTTTTT. Translating it yields CASSTGQIATNEKLFF. Variable domain in full (rest from reference TRBV9 and TRBJ1-4): DSGVTQTPKHLITATGQRVTLRCSPRSGDLSVYWYQQSLDQGLQFLIQYYNGEERAKGNILERFSAQQFPDLHSELNLSSLELGDSALYFCASSTGQIATNEKLFFGSGTQLSVL.

This clone appeared a few times. V gene TRBV6-4 combines with J gene TRBJ2-3; the match to TRBD2 covers 7 bases. The V segment lost 0 bases and the J segment 6 bases; nucleotides outside the gene matches: 6. The CDR3 totals 15 residues. CDR1 and CDR2 (germline): MRHNA, SNTAGT. The CDR3 spells CASSDSEREVDTQYF. DNA for the CDR3: TGTGCCAGCAGTGACTCTGAACGGGAGGTTGATACGCAGTATTTT.

The chain links TRBV21-1 to TRBJ2-1; the table names TRBD2, a call not compared with the DNA. TRBV21-1 is flagged as a pseudogene. CDR3 length: 17 residues. The CDR3 nucleotides read TGTGCCAGCAGGTCAACATTAGCTACACCTTCCGACAATGAGCAGTTCTTC. Its protein product is CASRSTLATPSDNEQFF.

This clone was detected once. V gene TRBV6-4 combines with J gene TRBJ2-1, with 12 bases that match TRBD2. CDR1 and CDR2 (germline): MRHNA, SNTAGT. This CDR3 comprises 16 residues. J lost 7 bases, V lost 0 bases, and 4 bases had no gene match. DNA for the CDR3: TGTGCCAGCAGTGACTCGCCTAGCGGGGGGGGAAATGAGCAGTTCTTC. Translated, it gives CASSDSPSGGGNEQFF.

The CDR3 DNA follows: TGTGCCAGCAGTTACTCGTCACTAGCGGGGGATCTTCAGTACTTC. Translation: CASSYSSLAGDLQYF. V is TRBV6-5 and J is TRBJ2-4; 11 bases agree with TRBD2. Germline V gene data show CDR1 as MNHEY and CDR2 as SVGAGI. The length of the CDR3 is 15 residues. V was clipped by 0 bases and J by 11 bases; unmatched bases: 6.

This rearrangement joins TRBV29-1 to TRBJ2-7; TRBD2 matches 7 bases. V gave up 4 bases and J gave up 4 bases; unmatched junction bases: 1. Per germline, CDR1 SQVTM and CDR2 ANQGSEA. The CDR3 is made up of 11 amino acids. The CDR3 DNA is TGCAGCGTTGGGGGGGGGTACGAGCAGTACTTC. Amino acids: CSVGGGYEQYF.

The chain uses TRBV7-6 and TRBJ1-2, with a tentative D call TRBD1 (6 bases). Trimming shortened V by 5 bases and J by 10 bases, and 17 bases separated the two germline ends. This CDR3 region has 13 residues. Germline CDR1 SGHVS, CDR2 FNYEAQ. The CDR3 coding sequence is TGTGCCAGCAGCACCGCCATGGGGGCGGACTACACCTTC. Translated, it gives CASSTAMGADYTF.

This chain connects TRBV4-1 to TRBJ2-5; tentative D call: TRBD1 (6 bases). Germline loops: CDR1 MGHRA, CDR2 YSYEKL. The CDR3 length is 15 residues. V lost 0 bases to trimming and J lost 2 bases, with 10 bases between them. CDR3: CASSQEDSPQETQYF. CDR3 sequence (DNA): TGCGCCAGCAGCCAAGAGGACAGTCCTCAAGAGACCCAGTACTTC.

V usage is TRBV7-8 and J usage is TRBJ1-2; the D is unclear. This CDR3 has 14 amino acids. The germline V gene has CDR1 SGHVS and CDR2 FQNEAQ. V shed 1 base and J shed 0 bases, with 6 bases lying between them. The CDR3 here is CASSLDRTNYGYTF. Here the CDR3 DNA reads TGTGCCAGCAGCTTAGACAGAACTAACTATGGCTACACCTTC.

This clone occurred a few times. The J gene is TRBJ2-7, the V gene TRBV19; TRBD1 aligns across 7 bases. Germline V gene lookup returns CDR1 LNHDA and CDR2 SQIVND (reference sequence). There are 14 residues in the CDR3. Losses at the gene ends were 9 bases for V and 0 bases for J; bases not matched to a gene: 8. CDR3 bases: TGTGCCAGCGCTTTACAGGGGTCCTCCTACGAGCAGTACTTC. The encoded protein is CASALQGSSYEQYF.

The chain couples TRBV2 to TRBJ2-3; 12 bases match TRBD1. V shed 7 bases, J shed 6 bases, and the junction held 23 bases outside the gene matches. Germline V gene lookup returns CDR1 SNHLY and CDR2 FYNNEI. This CDR3 region has 20 residues. In nucleotides, the CDR3 is TGTGCCAGCACCCAGAGCTGGCTCTCCGGGACAGGGGGCGAGAGGGATACGCAGTATTTT. This codes for CASTQSWLSGTGGERDTQYF.

The chain carries TRBV5-6 and TRBJ2-1, with a weak D call TRBD2 (5 bases). Trimming left V 0 bases short and J 8 bases short, with 9 bases between. Germline loops: CDR1 SGHDT, CDR2 YYEEEE. This CDR3 has 13 residues. CDR3 sequence reads: CASSLEWGDEQFF. CDR3 DNA sequence: TGTGCCAGCAGCTTGGAGTGGGGAGATGAGCAGTTCTTC. Together with reference TRBV5-6 and TRBJ2-1, the CDR3 gives the full variable domain: DAGVTQSPTHLIKTRGQQVTLRCSPKSGHDTVSWYQQALGQGPQFIFQYYEEEERQRGNFPDRFSGHQFPNYSSELNVNALLLGDSALYLCASSLEWGDEQFFGPGTRLTVL.

The V gene is TRBV27, the J gene TRBJ2-1, with 10 bases lining up with TRBD2. The CDR3 consists of 16 residues. Germline V gene lookup returns CDR1 MNHEY and CDR2 SMNVEV (reference sequence). Trimming at V came to 2 bases and at J to 9 bases, leaving 10 bases not matched to a gene. DNA for the CDR3: TGTGCCAGCAGTTTAAGTTCCAGCGGGGGGGCCAGTGAGCAGTTCTTC. Its translation is CASSLSSSGGASEQFF.